The 10 T cell receptor beta chains in this list originate from one sample, sequenced in a study of blood T cells in healthy people across ages (dated by TCRdb to between 2014 and 2016). Receptor amplification or capture employed 5' RACE. Sequencing instrument: Illumina HiSeq 2500. A second PCR of roughly 6 to 11 cycles was run with a J-beta primer mix and a sample-barcoded 5' primer. The public sequencing data were trimmed at Q25 with fastp and processed into clonotypes with MiXCR by TCRdb, which kept only in-frame beta chains. When rows share a CDR3 protein, they turn into one entry using the most common DNA and genes. Here the sample has about 640,000 distinct CDR3 sequences; approximately 30% occur a single time. The top ten clonotypes cover more than 15% of the sample. Sequencing was carried out using blood. The receptors shown here come from a woman of 80 years or more in good health.

This chain uses TRBV30 with TRBJ2-5, with D possibly matching TRBD2 (7 bases). Trimming took off 0 bases at V and 9 bases at J, with 14 bases between the two ends. The CDR3 is 13 residues long. The V gene's germline CDR1 is GTSNPN and CDR2 SVGIG (reference sequence). Here the CDR3 DNA reads TGTGCCTGGAGTGTCGGGGGGCCGGGGGCCCAGTACTTC. Protein sequence: CAWSVGGPGAQYF.

The CDR3 bases are TGTGCCAGCAGCCAAGTACGGGGCAATCAGCCCCAGCATTTT. Its protein product is CASSQVRGNQPQHF. J is TRBJ1-5 and V is TRBV3-1; D remains ambiguous. Germline-derived CDR1 and CDR2 are LGHDT and YNNKEL (reference sequence). The CDR3 has 14 amino acids. The V and J ends lost 1 base and 2 bases respectively, with 6 bases between them.

This clonotype was observed a few times. This chain joins TRBV28 and TRBJ1-2, with 8 bases lining up with TRBD1. The length of the CDR3 is 13 residues. The V segment lost 6 bases and the J segment 3 bases; nucleotides outside the gene matches: 3. The germline gives CDR1 MDHEN, CDR2 SYDVKM. The CDR3 loop is CASRGQAYYGYTF. Here the CDR3 DNA reads TGTGCCAGCAGGGGACAGGCTTACTATGGCTACACCTTC.

This clonotype was seen at least ten times. V and J are TRBV20-1 and TRBJ1-2; no definite D call. V was cut by 1 base and J by 8 bases, with 11 bases left in between. The germline V gene has CDR1 DFQATT and CDR2 SNEGSKA (reference sequence). The CDR3 length is 12 residues. CDR3 sequence: CSARGEAGGYTF. For the CDR3, the DNA is TGCAGTGCTAGAGGAGAGGCCGGCGGCTACACCTTC.

The chain employs TRBV18 and TRBJ2-1, with D perhaps matching TRBD2 (6 bases). Per the germline V gene, CDR1 is KGHSH and CDR2 is LQKENI. Deletions cut 1 base from V and 7 bases from J, with 20 bases between. CDR3 length: 17 amino acids. The CDR3 region is CASSPLFGGENGNEQFF. CDR3 bases: TGTGCCAGCTCACCACTATTTGGAGGGGAGAATGGGAATGAGCAGTTCTTC.

This clonotype appeared many times. A much larger clone lies one base from this, so it may be a read error. J is TRBJ2-1 and V is TRBV7-2; D is undetermined. The better agreement between TRBJ2-7 and the DNA end casts doubt on the J call. The CDR3 loop spans 14 amino acids. CDR1 is SGHTA, CDR2 FQGNSA, per germline. The CDR3 DNA is TGTGCCAGCAGCTTAAACCGGAACAACAATGAGCAGTACTTC. Translating it yields CASSLNRNNNEQYF.

This clonotype was found a few times. The rearrangement joins TRBV30 to TRBJ1-5, with TRBD1 matching 11 bases. Germline values: CDR1 GTSNPN, CDR2 SVGIG (reference sequence). Trimming took 5 bases from V and 3 from J; bases not matched to a gene: 3. The CDR3 extends over 14 amino acids. The CDR3: CAWGTGGYNQPQHF. CDR3 DNA sequence: TGTGCCTGGGGGACAGGGGGATACAATCAGCCCCAGCATTTT.

Comment on this clonotype: In this CDR3 the conserved last residue, phenylalanine or tryptophan, is missing, so a read error is likely. The chain recombines TRBV12-3 or TRBV12-4 with TRBJ2-2; 16 bases fit TRBD2. CDR3 length equals 17 residues. For the CDR3, the DNA is TGTGCCAGCAGAGTGGGACTAGCGGGGGGGGATTCGGGGGCGCTGTTTTTG. This codes for CASRVGLAGGDSGALFL.

The chain has TRBV12-3 or TRBV12-4 and TRBJ2-3; D gene unclear. V was trimmed by 9 bases and J by 4 bases, leaving 8 bases between them. This CDR3 has 11 amino acids. The CDR3 protein is CARMWADTQYF. The CDR3 nucleotides are TGTGCCAGAATGTGGGCAGATACGCAGTATTTT.

This clonotype has at least ten counts. The V and J genes are TRBV6-1 and TRBJ1-2, with D perhaps matching TRBD1 (6 bases). The length of the CDR3 is 17 residues. The germline V gene has CDR1 MNHNS and CDR2 SASEGT. Trimming removed 8 bases at V and 0 bases at J, with 22 bases between. The CDR3 DNA reads TGTGCCAGCGGGTCCCTCGGGACACCTGGAGCTAACTATGGCTACACCTTC. This codes for CASGSLGTPGANYGYTF.